This T cell receptor beta chain comes out of a study of response to subunit inactivated influenza vaccine. This clonotype was found a few times. TCRdb re-called the RT-PCR reads through MiXCR, storing one row per CDR3 protein. The sample holds approximately 490,000 distinct CDR3 sequences, around 7.7% seen once. CDR3 length equals 19 residues. Trimming cost V 0 bases and J 7 bases; bases outside gene matches: 12. Looked up from germline, CDR1 is MGHRA and CDR2 is YSYEKL. The source material was PBMCs from blood, sampled less than 25 months after vaccination. The chain couples TRBV4-1 to TRBJ2-1; 13 bases are a match to TRBD2. The clonotype originates from a man in his fifties or sixties who received an inactivated influenza vaccine. CDR3: CASSQDTRILAGGRNEQFF. DNA of the CDR3: TGCGCCAGCAGCCAAGATACCCGAATACTAGCGGGGGGGCGGAATGAGCAGTTCTTC.